Listed here is a single T cell receptor beta chain. As handled by the study authors: The authors estimated nucleated cell counts from reference gene primer amplification. Only in-frame clones appear in the TCRdb table, and some are missing; sequencing was by immunoSEQ multiplex PCR. From that table come the V and J calls and clone size; the DNA was used to work out D and trimming. The sample has 270,000 or so clones, about 86% seen once; the top ten hold over 2.5%. The CDR3 totals 16 residues. Looked up from germline, CDR1 is SGHTS and CDR2 is YDEGEE. V lost 4 bases and J lost 0, with 15 bases in between. This record belongs to a study of blood T cell repertoires in COVID-19.

This receptor was obtained from an older woman with active or convalescent COVID-19. Source material: peripheral blood. The chain has TRBV5-8 and TRBJ2-3; a weak D match, TRBD1 (5 bases). This CDR3 reads CASSPRIRASTDTQYF. In nucleotides, the CDR3 is TGTGCCAGCAGCCCGAGAATCAGGGCAAGCACAGATACGCAGTATTTT.